Listed below are T cell receptor beta chains from one sample, sequenced in a study of T cell repertoires in cytomegalovirus infection. Their recognized antigens are unknown. TCRdb ran MiXCR on the reads and lists one entry per CDR3 protein. The table has 570,000 or so distinct CDR3 sequences, about 40% seen once. The sample in question was cultured PBMCs, obtained from culture after CMV antigen stimulation. The receptors derive from a human donor in good health (CMV status not recorded). Some clones in this sample may be carry-over from other donors' samples. The CDR3 runs from the conserved cysteine through the conserved F or W. D genes are given only for firm matches. The size of a clone is reported for some rows only, either as once, few or many, or as a class for expanded clones.

V gene	clone size	D gene	J gene	CDR3 DNA	CDR3 protein
TRBV18	-	-	TRBJ2-5	TGTGCCAGCTCACCACCGGTGACAGGAGAAGAGACCCAGTACTTC	CASSPPVTGEETQYF
TRBV5-3	-	-	TRBJ1-1	TGTGCCAGCAGCTTGGAGTTAGGTAGACAGCCAAACACTGAAGCTTTCTTT	CASSLELGRQPNTEAFF
TRBV7-8	-	-	TRBJ2-3	TGTGCCAGCAGCCAGGAATCTAGCACAGATACGCAGTATTTT	CASSQESSTDTQYF
TRBV6-2/TRBV6-3	-	TRBD2	TRBJ2-7	TGTGCCAGCAGTCCCCGACTAGCGGGAGCAACGGCCCTCGAGCAGTACTTC	CASSPRLAGATALEQYF
TRBV7-2	-	-	TRBJ2-7	TGTGCCAGCAGCCGCCGGGCGGGGATCTACGAGCAGTACTTC	CASSRRAGIYEQYF
TRBV6-1	-	TRBD1	TRBJ1-4	TGTGCCAGCAGTGAATGGGACAGAGTAGAAAAACTGTTTTTT	CASSEWDRVEKLFF
TRBV28	-	-	TRBJ1-5	TGTGCCAGCACCCAAGGGAACCATAGCAATCAGCCCCAGCATTTT	CASTQGNHSNQPQHF
TRBV12-3/TRBV12-4	few	TRBD2	TRBJ2-7	TGTGCCAGCAGTCCCGGGGGGAGCAAGTACGAGCAGTACTTC	CASSPGGSKYEQYF
TRBV28	few	-	TRBJ1-1	TGTGCCAGCAGCGCACCCGGGGGAGGGACTGAAGCTTTCTTT	CASSAPGGGTEAFF
TRBV7-9	-	-	TRBJ1-2	TGTGCCAGCAGCGCGCCGGGCCTCTGGGGCTATGGCTACACCTTC	CASSAPGLWGYGYTF